This T cell receptor beta chain was sequenced for a study of cytomegalovirus exposure and HLA in healthy donors (dated by TCRdb to about 2017). At the level of the whole study: An earlier analysis of roughly 500 of the donors reported about 290 Gb of sequence data and 100 million to 130 million unique TCR beta sequences from about 180 million T cells. An early release covering roughly 600 HLA-typed donors comprised 250 to 350 gigabases of sequencing data and 85 million or so unique TCR sequences. Among the roughly 400 genotyped donors, around 81% belonged to the genetic ancestry cluster associated with self-reported Caucasian donors. The study was designed to test whether signatures of past pathogen exposure could be identified by cataloging public T cell receptors. The T cell repertoires of about 700 subjects were profiled by immunosequencing and related to cytomegalovirus serostatus. Along with the approximately 600-subject first cohort, a separate validation cohort of some 130 different subjects was used. To predict cytomegalovirus infection status, the study brought together high-throughput TCR immunosequencing, statistical association of individual TCRs with disease status, and machine learning. To study patterns of TCR occurrence, a later analysis re-analyzed previously published TCR beta repertoires from several hundred donors and added high-resolution HLA genotyping. In the later analysis, no new phenotypic data were used to find candidate immune exposures; instead, reliance was placed on TCR beta sequences and their occurrence across donors. An earlier analysis of roughly 580 of the donors used high-throughput TCR beta sequencing to judge whether each TCR beta V gene segment behaved as functional or pseudogenic. Donor age, sex, ethnicity and CMV serostatus were compiled together with the repertoire data. In a later genetic analysis, genome-wide SNP genotypes for 398 of the 666 donors were used, and that subset was treated as a discovery cohort. Every discovery cohort repertoire had been produced on one sequencing platform. Both class I and class II loci were covered by HLA typing, at four-digit resolution. The number of typed donors differed by locus: about 629-640 for A, B, C, DRB1 and DQB1; 500 to 550 for DQA1; over 600 for DPA1; and roughly 470 for DPB1. Because of strong linkage in the cohort, five DR-DQ haplotypes were treated as single units for association and clustering. Across 398 genotyped donors of the cohort, an average of roughly 200,000 unique TCR beta nucleotide sequences per donor were sequenced, and 15% to 20% of those sequences were non-productive.

The CDR3 runs 14 residues from the cysteine to the phenylalanine. Only the CDR3 portion is preserved as DNA: 42 bases, with reading frame beginning at the first base. For this chain, trimming is 4 bases at the V end and 4 bases at the J end, and the number of junction bases without a gene match is 8. The CDR1 and CDR2 encoded by the germline V gene are SGHRS and YFSETQ. Worth noting for this clone: The target of this receptor is not known. It has no much larger one-base neighbor in the sample; base qualities were not kept.

The cohort was made up of 666 healthy bone marrow donors. Cohort members were all nominally healthy when sampled, although unrecorded immune exposures were likely present. The donor tested CMV seropositive and was one of the 289 seropositive cohort members. A peripheral blood sample was provided by each donor, and peripheral blood mononuclear cells were used for TCR beta sequencing. The Qiagen DNeasy Blood Extraction Kit was used to extract genomic DNA from the blood cell samples. Points the paper makes about the study in general: In an earlier analysis of approximately 600 of the donors, most TCR beta V segments were observed in productive rearrangements about 90% or about 30% of the time, broadly matching IMGT annotations. About 15 rarely observed V segments, including chromosome 9 orphons, were excluded from the earlier analysis of about 600 of the donors because counts were too low. In vitro tests confirmed that a few of the cytomegalovirus-associated TCR beta chains recognize cytomegalovirus antigens. According to a later genetic analysis, donors in an Asian-associated ancestry cluster had fewer N-insertions in productive TCRs than the approximately 700-donor mean. In a later analysis, several top co-occurrence clusters were reported to appear linked to parvovirus B19, influenza, CMV and Epstein-Barr virus. Linkage disequilibrium might explain the correlated functional status among segregating V segments, but an unknown experimental factor could not be ruled out. For the cohort, immune exposure information was limited to CMV serostatus. In both the original and validation cohorts, the classifier was reported to diagnose cytomegalovirus status with high specificity and sensitivity. A further reported finding was that TCR beta sequences accurately predicted the HLA-A and HLA-B alleles for most subjects in the first cohort. Presence/absence analyses assumed roughly uniform sequencing depth across donors, an assumption that may not hold. A later analysis found that most CMV-associated TCR beta chains appeared HLA-restricted, with HLA associations seemingly driven largely by CMV exposure. In a later analysis, TCR association rates were found to vary across HLA loci, with the most associated TCRs seen for DRB1 alleles and the fewest for HLA-C alleles. A group of highly shared sequence variants was considered likely to be a technical artifact of the sequencing pipeline. This cohort had only TCR beta chains sequenced, and the lack of alpha or paired-chain data limited which features could be detected. Most TCR sequences were observed very rarely across donors, whereas some public TCRs were present in many individuals. In a later genetic analysis, a missense DCLRE1C variant was associated with V-gene and J-gene trimming of TCR beta chains, and the association was replicated in an independent cohort. Because the 87-base-pair reads could not distinguish some IMGT-functional V segments, including TRBV6-2 and TRBV6-3, those segments were excluded. In a later analysis, HLA-associated TCR beta chains showed more clonal expansion and lower generation probabilities than non-associated chains that were equally common. When HLA alleles, especially DR and DQ, strongly co-occurred, attributing TCR associations to individual alleles was difficult. Because some donors lacked HLA typing at each locus, the association tests relied only on the typed subset. It was suggested by the authors that the approach could potentially be generalized to other disease states and immunological phenotypes. At a false discovery rate of 0.05, a later analysis linked 16,951 TCR beta sequences to specific HLA alleles. The study listed approximately 150 TCR beta chains as associated with cytomegalovirus.

Libraries were prepared through the immunoSEQ multiplex PCR assay. For the multiplex PCR, a mixture combining 60 forward primers for TCR Vbeta segments and 13 reverse primers for TCR Jbeta segments was used. The CDR3 region of rearranged TCR beta genes was amplified from genomic DNA with a multiplex PCR assay. The amplified TCR beta libraries were sequenced on the Illumina HiSeq System as 87-base-pair reads. The study's own analysis went as follows. A later analysis counted tens of millions of unique TCR beta chains across the 690 or so repertoires, and around 9.9 million of these chains were shared by at least two donors. Raw reads were error-corrected and collapsed into unique sequences by a nearest-neighbor algorithm in which closely related sequences were merged to remove PCR and sequencing errors. CDR3 sequences were aligned to IMGT reference sequences to assign V, D and J gene segments. For a sequence to be retained, at least a six-nucleotide match to both a V gene segment and a J gene segment was required. A rearrangement counted as productive if the CDR3 had no stop codons and remained in frame with V and J, and every other rearrangement counted as non-productive. CDR3 was defined according to IMGT convention as the region running from the second conserved V-encoded cysteine to the conserved J-encoded phenylalanine. The earlier analysis of fewer than 750 of the donors excluded sequences that lacked an unambiguous match to a single V gene segment. An earlier analysis of about 600 of the donors called V segments functional above 56.7% productive rearrangements and segregating when the between-donor standard deviation exceeded 5%. A statistical classification framework was built to diagnose cytomegalovirus status from the catalog of TCR beta chain sequences. In a later analysis, V and J genes were assigned by comparing TCR nucleotide sequences against IMGT/GENE-DB human TR gene sequences. Using the TCRdist pipeline, a later analysis assigned CDR3 sequences along with most-parsimonious VDJ recombination scenarios. In a later analysis, each TCR beta chain was defined by its CDR3 amino acid sequence together with its V-gene family, and reads lacking a unique V-gene family were excluded. To address suspected cross-contamination and a sequencing artifact, a later analysis removed some 620 highly shared, low-generation-probability nucleotide sequences. In a later analysis, a clonal expansion index for each public chain was calculated from normalized within-repertoire ranks of inferred template counts. In a later analysis, generation probabilities were computed with a VDJ recombination model fitted to out-of-frame rearrangements, and the resulting probabilities were checked against IGoR. In a later analysis, TCR-TCR, TCR-HLA and TCR-CMV co-occurrence was scored with hypergeometric tests, and a repertoire-size bias correction was applied to TCR pairs. In a later analysis, false discovery rates were estimated by permuting HLA or CMV assignments 20 times. In a later analysis, co-occurring TCRs were grouped using DBSCAN, and TCRdist sequence similarity was added for clustering within HLA-allele-positive subsets. Repertoires with fewer than 30,000 or more than 120,000 public chains were left out of co-occurrence clustering, as were about 5 repertoires with anomalous nucleotide sharing. TCRdb retrieved this table from immuneACCESS and kept in-frame rearrangements only. Not all clones are present; in checked studies, unresolved V genes account for under half, and no reason is known for the remainder. V and J calls and clone size are as listed in that table; D and trimming were resolved from the DNA. The sample table lists about 240,000 clones, 80% to 85% of them with a count of one. Around 8.3% of the sample is taken by the ten largest.

The rearranged chain carries TRBV5-1 and TRBJ2-7; 7 nucleotides in the junction match TRBD1. Sequencing was done on a sample of PBMCs. This TCR was sampled from a woman aged 60 to 75 in good health and CMV-seropositive. CDR3 loop: CASSPTGLTYEQYF. The DNA sequence is as follows: TGCGCCAGCAGCCCGACAGGGCTCACATACGAGCAGTACTTC.